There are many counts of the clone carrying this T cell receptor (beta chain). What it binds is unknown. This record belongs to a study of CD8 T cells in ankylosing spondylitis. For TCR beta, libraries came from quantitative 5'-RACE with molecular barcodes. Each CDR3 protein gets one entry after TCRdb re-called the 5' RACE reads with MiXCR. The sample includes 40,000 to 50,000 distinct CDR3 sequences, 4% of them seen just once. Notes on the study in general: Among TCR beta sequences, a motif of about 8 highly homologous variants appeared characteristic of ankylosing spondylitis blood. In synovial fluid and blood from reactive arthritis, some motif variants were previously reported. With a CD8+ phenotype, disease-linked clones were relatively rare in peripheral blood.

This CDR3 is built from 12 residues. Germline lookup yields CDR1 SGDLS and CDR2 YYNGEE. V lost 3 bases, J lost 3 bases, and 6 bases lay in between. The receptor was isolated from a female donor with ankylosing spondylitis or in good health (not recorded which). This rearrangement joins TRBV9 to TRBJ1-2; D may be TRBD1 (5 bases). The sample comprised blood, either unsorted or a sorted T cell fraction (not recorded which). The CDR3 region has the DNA TGTGCCAGCAGCGGCAGGGACTATGGCTACACCTTC. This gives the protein CASSGRDYGYTF.